This TCR beta chain was sequenced during a study of control samples from healthy donors and cancer patients. V shed 2 bases and J shed 0 bases, with 3 bases lying between them. The CDR3 is 13 residues long. CDR1 MGHRA and CDR2 YSYEKL come from the germline V gene. Data came from immunoSEQ multiplex PCR; TCRdb stores just in-frame clones and leaves some out. The sample records under 100,000 clones, around 89% being singletons. Sequencing used blood. The V gene is TRBV4-1, the J gene TRBJ2-3; unclear D gene. The receptor's source is a woman between 65 and 79 years old in good health. CDR3 DNA sequence: TGCGCCAGCAGCCAACCTAGCACAGATACGCAGTATTTT. As protein: CASSQPSTDTQYF.